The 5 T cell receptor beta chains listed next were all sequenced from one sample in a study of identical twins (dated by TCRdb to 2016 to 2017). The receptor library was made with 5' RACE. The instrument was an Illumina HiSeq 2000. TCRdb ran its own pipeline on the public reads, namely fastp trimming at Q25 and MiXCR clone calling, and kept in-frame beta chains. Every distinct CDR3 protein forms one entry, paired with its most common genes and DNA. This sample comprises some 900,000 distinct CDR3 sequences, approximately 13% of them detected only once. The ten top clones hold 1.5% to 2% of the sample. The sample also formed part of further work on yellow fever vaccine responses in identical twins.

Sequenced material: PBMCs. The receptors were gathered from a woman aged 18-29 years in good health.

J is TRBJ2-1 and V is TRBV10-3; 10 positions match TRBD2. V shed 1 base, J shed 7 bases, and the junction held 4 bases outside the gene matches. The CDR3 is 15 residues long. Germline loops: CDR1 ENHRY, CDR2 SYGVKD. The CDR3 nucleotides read TGTGCCATCAGTGAGTTCCTAGCGGGAGTAAATGAGCAGTTCTTC. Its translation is CAISEFLAGVNEQFF.

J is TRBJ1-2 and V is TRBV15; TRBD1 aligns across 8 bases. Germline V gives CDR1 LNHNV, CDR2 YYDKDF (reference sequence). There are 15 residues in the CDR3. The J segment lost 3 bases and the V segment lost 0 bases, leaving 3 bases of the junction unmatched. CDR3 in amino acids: CATSREQGGYYGYTF. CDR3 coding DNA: TGTGCCACCAGCAGAGAACAGGGGGGCTACTATGGCTACACCTTC. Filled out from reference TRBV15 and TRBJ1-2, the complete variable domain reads DAMVIQNPRYQVTQFGKPVTLSCSQTLNHNVMYWYQQKSSQAPKLLFHYYDKDFNNEADTPDNFQSRRPNTSFCFLDIRSPGLGDTAMYLCATSREQGGYYGYTFGSGTRLTVV.

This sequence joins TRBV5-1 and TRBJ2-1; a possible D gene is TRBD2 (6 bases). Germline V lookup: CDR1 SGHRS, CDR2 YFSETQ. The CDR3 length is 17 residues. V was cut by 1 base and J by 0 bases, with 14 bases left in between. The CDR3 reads CASSLRSSDSSYNEQFF. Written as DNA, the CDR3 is TGCGCCAGCAGCTTGAGGTCTAGCGATAGCTCCTACAATGAGCAGTTCTTC. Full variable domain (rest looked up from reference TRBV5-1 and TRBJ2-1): KAGVTQTPRYLIKTRGQQVTLSCSPISGHRSVSWYQQTPGQGLQFLFEYFSETQRNKGNFPGRFSGRQFSNSRSEMNVSTLELGDSALYLCASSLRSSDSSYNEQFFGPGTRLTVL.

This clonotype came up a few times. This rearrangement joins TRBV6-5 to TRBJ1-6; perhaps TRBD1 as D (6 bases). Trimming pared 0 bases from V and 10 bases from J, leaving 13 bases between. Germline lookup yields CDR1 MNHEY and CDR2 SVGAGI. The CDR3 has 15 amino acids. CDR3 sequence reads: CASSYSNGGQSPLHF. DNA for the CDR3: TGTGCCAGCAGTTACTCGAACGGGGGGCAGTCACCCCTCCACTTT.

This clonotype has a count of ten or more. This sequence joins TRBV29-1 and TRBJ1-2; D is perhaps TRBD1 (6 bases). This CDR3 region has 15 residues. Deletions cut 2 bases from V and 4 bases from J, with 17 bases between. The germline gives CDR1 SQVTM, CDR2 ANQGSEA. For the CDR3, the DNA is TGCAGCGTTGAACCCGGAATAGGGGGGTCCTATGGCTACACCTTC. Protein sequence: CSVEPGIGGSYGYTF.